This entry describes one TCR beta chain. The antigen this receptor binds is unknown. No base quality information exists; no much larger clone differs at one position. The sample originates from a study of blood T cells in healthy people across ages (dated by TCRdb to the mid-2010s). Regarding the study in general: Template switching captured roughly one uniquely barcoded TCR beta cDNA molecule per two T cells in model experiments. To track age-related changes in TCR beta repertoire diversity, the study relied on deep sequencing normalized with unique cDNA molecular identifiers. Four age groups were formed from the donors: young (average around 15 years), middle-aged (approximately 39), aged (over 55) and long-lived (less than 85). To avoid experimental bias, donors of different ages were spread randomly across the sequencing lanes. Using the same blood draw, the study looked at two additional independent replicas of 1 million unique cDNA reads for two donors, one aged 18 to 29 and the other aged 80 or older. Study-wide findings and limitations: Estimates of total diversity based on one million sequenced T cells were regarded as lower bounds and as underestimates. The percentage of naive T cells measured by flow cytometry correlated strongly with observed TCR beta diversity. The CMV infection status of donors was not known, potentially confounding age-related changes in expanded clonotypes. As age increased, observed TCR beta diversity per million T cells dropped in a roughly linear way, and a significant reduction was already evident by age around 41. Bulk unsorted PBMC profiling prevented conclusive comparison of naive and antigen-experienced compartments. Compared with the aged group, the long-lived group had more naive CD4+ T cells, fewer expanded clones and increased TCR diversity, suggesting age selection.

Measured from the cysteine to the phenylalanine, the CDR3 is 15 residues long. The read is trimmed to its CDR3 DNA, 45 bases read in frame from base 1. The germline V gene gives CDR1 as KGHDR and CDR2 as SFDVKD. Donors were a few dozen systemically healthy Caucasian individuals from Russia aged roughly 6 to 90 years. Roughly 9.5 milliliters of peripheral blood were drawn from each donor into EDTA-treated Vacutainer tubes. Ficoll-Paque density-gradient centrifugation was used to isolate PBMCs, with at least 7 million obtained per sample. Trizol reagent was used to extract total RNA from PBMCs, with at least 6 micrograms per sample. Naive CD45RAhigh/CD27high T cell percentages were measured by flow cytometry on a PBMC aliquot from every donor. Library preparation employed 5' RACE. Sequencer: Illumina HiSeq 2500. A second PCR of about 7 to 12 cycles was performed with a sample-barcoded 5' primer and a J-beta primer mix. A template-switch 5' adaptor carrying 12 random nucleotides introduced a unique molecular identifier onto each TCR beta cDNA molecule. Each sample yielded at least 3 million CDR3-containing paired-end reads. First-strand cDNA was synthesized from all RNA with the Mint cDNA synthesis kit, primed by a TRBC-specific oligonucleotide. Following uracil-DNA glycosylase treatment, all cDNA underwent a first 18-cycle PCR with the universal primers M1SS and BC2_uni_R. The paper's processing steps were these. Normalization of each sample was performed by random selection of 1 million high-quality reads, each carrying a distinct molecular identifier. Reads sharing molecular identifiers were discarded rather than binned into consensus sequences. MiTCR, with a Q25 quality threshold and the strictest error-elimination algorithm, was used for CDR3 identification, clonotype clustering and error correction. Lower-bound total TCR beta diversity was estimated with a nonparametric unseen species model using Euler transformation. In TCRdb, the public reads were trimmed at Q25 with fastp and aligned with MiXCR, with productive beta chains retained. Rows are combined by CDR3 protein, so each entry shows the most common genes and DNA. TCRdb's processing, not the authors' own work, is the source of the V and J calls. The sample records just under 900,000 distinct CDR3 sequences, more than 25% of which are singletons. The biggest ten clones account for roughly 17% of the sample.

Sample: blood. The origin of this receptor is a woman of 80 years or more in good health. The chain joins TRBV24-1 to TRBJ2-1; the junction holds 7 bases that match TRBD1. Gene TRBJ2-7 matches the end of the DNA better, so the J call may be wrong. The CDR3 in this case is CATSDLDRVSNEQYF. Here is the DNA: TGTGCCACCAGTGATTTGGACAGGGTAAGCAATGAGCAGTACTTC.